Shown below are 10 T cell receptor beta chains from a single sample sequenced in a study of cytomegalovirus exposure and HLA in healthy donors. Use of 60 Vbeta and 13 Jbeta primers characterized the PCR. The method was immunoSEQ multiplex PCR; TCRdb's version includes in-frame clones alone and lacks a portion of them. The sample lists about 200,000 clones, roughly 80% occurring once. The specimen sequenced was PBMCs. Every receptor here comes from a woman in her thirties or forties in good health and CMV-seronegative.

V usage is TRBV19 and J usage is TRBJ1-3; D remains unclear. V dropped 4 bases and J dropped 0 bases, with 10 bases sitting between them. This CDR3 spans 15 amino acids. The germline CDR1 and CDR2 sequences are LNHDA and SQIVND (reference sequence). The CDR3 loop is CASSTDFISGNTIYF. CDR3 nucleotide sequence: TGTGCCAGTAGTACGGACTTCATCTCTGGAAACACCATATATTTT.

This clone turned up a few times. This sequence joins TRBV5-1 and TRBJ2-7; no definite D call. This CDR3 is built from 16 residues. Germline V gives CDR1 SGHRS, CDR2 YFSETQ. V shed 0 bases and J shed 0 bases, with 13 bases lying between them. CDR3 nucleotide sequence: TGCGCCAGCAGCTTGGATTTTGGCGGCATCTCCTACGAGCAGTACTTC. This translates into CASSLDFGGISYEQYF.

The chain couples TRBV10-3 to TRBJ2-2; 7 nucleotides align to TRBD1. Per the germline V gene, CDR1 is ENHRY and CDR2 is SYGVKD. CDR3 size: 15 residues. V shed 5 bases, J shed 3 bases, and the junction held 6 bases outside the gene matches. CDR3 region: CAISLGTADTGELFF. The CDR3 bases are TGTGCCATCAGTCTCGGGACAGCCGACACCGGGGAGCTGTTTTTT.

This rearrangement joins TRBV28 to TRBJ2-2; D unresolved. Trimming took off 6 bases at V and 4 bases at J, with 9 bases between the two ends. CDR1 is MDHEN and CDR2 is SYDVKM in the germline V gene. The CDR3 is 13 amino acids. This chain's CDR3 is CASSLESTGELFF. The CDR3 region has the DNA TGTGCCAGCAGCCTCGAGAGCACCGGGGAGCTGTTTTTT.

The chain uses TRBV7-9 and TRBJ2-1, with TRBD1 as a possible D gene (5 bases). The CDR3 is 16 amino acids. V was clipped by 1 base and J by 4 bases, with 14 bases between them. Germline V gene lookup returns CDR1 SEHNR and CDR2 FQNEAQ (reference sequence). Written as DNA, the CDR3 is TGTGCCAGCAGCTTAGGTTTTAGGGGATCGTACAATGAGCAGTTCTTC. It codes for CASSLGFRGSYNEQFF.

The CDR3 is CAISEPLRGPETQYF. DNA of the CDR3: TGTGCCATCAGTGAGCCGTTGAGGGGGCCGGAGACCCAGTACTTC. The rearrangement links TRBV10-3 to TRBJ2-5; TRBD1 aligns across 7 bases. The V segment lost 2 bases and the J segment 5 bases; nucleotides outside the gene matches: 8. The CDR3 is 15 amino acids. The germline CDR1 and CDR2 sequences are ENHRY and SYGVKD.

The genes are TRBV6-1 and TRBJ2-7; 7 positions match TRBD2. CDR1 is MNHNS and CDR2 is SASEGT in the germline V gene. The V segment lost 5 bases and the J segment 3 bases; nucleotides outside the gene matches: 7. The CDR3 consists of 14 residues. The CDR3 spells CASSSASGNYEQYF. CDR3 bases: TGTGCCAGCAGTTCGGCTAGCGGAAACTACGAGCAGTACTTC.

The chain combines TRBV6-1 with TRBJ2-7, with a possible D match to TRBD1 (6 bases). CDR1 is MNHNS and CDR2 is SASEGT in the germline V gene. Trimming removed 6 bases from V and 0 bases from J, with 12 bases in between. The CDR3 sequence is 14 residues long. The CDR3 DNA is TGTGCCAGCAGGGTGGACAGCCTCTCCTACGAGCAGTACTTC. Translating gives CASRVDSLSYEQYF.

The rearrangement links TRBV2 to TRBJ2-1, with 7 bases lining up with TRBD2. CDR1 and CDR2 from the germline V gene are SNHLY and FYNNEI. The CDR3 runs to 18 residues. The junction had 13 bases not matched to a gene; V was cut back by 1 base and J by 4 bases. The CDR3 spells CASSEGLASGESYNEQFF. The DNA of the CDR3 is TGTGCCAGCAGTGAAGGATTGGCTAGCGGAGAATCTTACAATGAGCAGTTCTTC. The full variable domain, in which reference TRBV2 and TRBJ2-1 provide the parts outside the CDR3, is EPEVTQTPSHQVTQMGQEVILRCVPISNHLYFYWYRQILGQKVEFLVSFYNNEISEKSEIFDDQFSVERPDGSNFTLKIRSTKLEDSAMYFCASSEGLASGESYNEQFFGPGTRLTVL.

This chain connects TRBV9 to TRBJ2-7, with D maybe TRBD2 (5 bases). CDR3 length equals 15 residues. Germline V lookup: CDR1 SGDLS, CDR2 YYNGEE. Trimming shortened V by 2 bases and J by 1 base, and 13 bases separated the two germline ends. CDR3 amino acids: CASSVTGSGSYEQYF. The CDR3 DNA sequence: TGTGCCAGCAGCGTGACGGGAAGTGGATCCTACGAGCAGTACTTC.